The following is a TCR beta chain sequence with its context. The data were taken from a study of control samples from healthy donors and cancer patients. Produced via immunoSEQ multiplex PCR; TCRdb's table is partial and in-frame only. The table shows 100,000 to 120,000 clones, with around 82% occurring only once. CDR3 length equals 16 residues. Trimming took off 5 bases at V and 3 bases at J, with 18 bases between the two ends. Germline CDR1 is SGHTA and CDR2 is FQGNSA. Sequenced material: blood. The chain links TRBV7-2 to TRBJ2-3; perhaps TRBD2 as D (6 bases). The TCR comes from a woman in her forties or fifties in good health. The CDR3, as DNA: TGTGCCAGCAGCCCCCGGACTACCTTTAGTACAGATACGCAGTATTTT. This translates into CASSPRTTFSTDTQYF.